This T cell receptor beta chain was profiled in a study of T-cell reconstitution after alpha-beta-depleted transplantation in children. Study conclusions and caveats: Where alpha-beta T cells came from about two months after transplant was reportedly several hundred expanded graft clones. A year had passed since transplant, and T-cell counts and diversity by then came mostly from newly produced T cells. Some patients' high day-60 TCRbeta diversity was traced to surviving recipient T cells and thymic progenitors.

Construction of the TCRbeta library involved unique molecular identifiers. TCRdb used MiXCR to reprocess the PCR reads, holding one entry per CDR3 protein. This sample has about 200,000 distinct CDR3 sequences, with about 8.7% found just once. This clonotype was picked up a small number of times. What it recognizes is unknown. The germline V gene has CDR1 DFQATT and CDR2 SNEGSKA (reference sequence). The CDR3 has 12 amino acids. V was shortened by 6 bases and J by 7 bases, with 13 bases between the two germline ends. The chain combines TRBV20-1 with TRBJ1-5; D is uncertain. This clonotype originated in a male patient under 10 years old who had a stem cell transplant for acute myeloid leukemia, so the T cells may come from the graft donor. Sequences were derived from PBMCs, mostly from graft donor cells, sampled 360 days after TCRalphabeta/CD19-depleted stem cell transplant. The CDR3 DNA reads TGCAGTGCCAGCCCGGGGTACCAGCCCCAGCATTTT. Translation: CSASPGYQPQHF.